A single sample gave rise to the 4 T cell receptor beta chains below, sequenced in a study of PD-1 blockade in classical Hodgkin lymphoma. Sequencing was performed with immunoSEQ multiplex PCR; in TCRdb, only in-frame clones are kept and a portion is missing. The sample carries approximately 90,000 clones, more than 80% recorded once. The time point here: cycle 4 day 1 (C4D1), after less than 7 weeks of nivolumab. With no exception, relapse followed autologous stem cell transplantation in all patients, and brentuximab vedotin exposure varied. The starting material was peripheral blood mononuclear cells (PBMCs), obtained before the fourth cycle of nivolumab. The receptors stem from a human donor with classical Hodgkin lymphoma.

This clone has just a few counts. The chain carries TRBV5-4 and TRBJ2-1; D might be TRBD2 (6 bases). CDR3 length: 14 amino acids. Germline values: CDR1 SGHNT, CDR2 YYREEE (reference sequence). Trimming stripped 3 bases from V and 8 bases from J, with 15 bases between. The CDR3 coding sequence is TGTGCCAGCAGCTCCGGGACTGGGGCCTATGAGCAGTTCTTC. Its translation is CASSSGTGAYEQFF.

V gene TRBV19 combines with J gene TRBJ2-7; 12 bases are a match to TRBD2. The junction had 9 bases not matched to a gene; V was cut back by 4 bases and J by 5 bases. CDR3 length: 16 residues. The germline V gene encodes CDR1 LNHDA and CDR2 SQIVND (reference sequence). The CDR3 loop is CASSTYLAGGLDEQYF. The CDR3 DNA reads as TGTGCCAGTAGTACCTATCTAGCGGGAGGGCTGGACGAGCAGTACTTC. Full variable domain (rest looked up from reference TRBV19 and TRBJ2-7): DGGITQSPKYLFRKEGQNVTLSCEQNLNHDAMYWYRQDPGQGLRLIYYSQIVNDFQKGDIAEGYSVSREKKESFPLTVTSAQKNPTAFYLCASSTYLAGGLDEQYFGPGTRLTVT.

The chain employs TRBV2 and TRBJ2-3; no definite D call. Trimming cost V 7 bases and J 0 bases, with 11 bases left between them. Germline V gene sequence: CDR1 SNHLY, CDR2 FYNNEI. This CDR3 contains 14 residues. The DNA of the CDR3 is TGTGCCAGCATCGTCCAACCTAGCACAGATACGCAGTATTTT. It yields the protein CASIVQPSTDTQYF.

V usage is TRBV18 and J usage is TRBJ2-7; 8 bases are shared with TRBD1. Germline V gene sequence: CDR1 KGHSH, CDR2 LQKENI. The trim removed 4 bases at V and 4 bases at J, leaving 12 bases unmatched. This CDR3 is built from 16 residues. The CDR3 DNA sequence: TGTGCCAGCTCACATTCAGGGGGCCCTCTCCTATACGAGCAGTACTTC. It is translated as CASSHSGGPLLYEQYF.